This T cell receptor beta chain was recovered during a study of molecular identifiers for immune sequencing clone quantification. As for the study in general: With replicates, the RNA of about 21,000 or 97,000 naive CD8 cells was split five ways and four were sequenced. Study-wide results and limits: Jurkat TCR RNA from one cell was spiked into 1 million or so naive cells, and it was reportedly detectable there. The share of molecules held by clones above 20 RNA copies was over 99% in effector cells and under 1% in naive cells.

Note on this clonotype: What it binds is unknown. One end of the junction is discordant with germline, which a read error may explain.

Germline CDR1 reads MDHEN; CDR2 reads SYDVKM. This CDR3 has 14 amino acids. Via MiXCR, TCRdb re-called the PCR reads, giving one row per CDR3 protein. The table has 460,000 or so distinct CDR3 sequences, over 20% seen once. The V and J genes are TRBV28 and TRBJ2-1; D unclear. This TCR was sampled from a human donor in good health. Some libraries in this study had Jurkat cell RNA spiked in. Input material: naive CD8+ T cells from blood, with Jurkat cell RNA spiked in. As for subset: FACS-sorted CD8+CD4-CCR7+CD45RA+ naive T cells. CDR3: CASSLAPNNNEQLF. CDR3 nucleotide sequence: TGTGCCAGCAGTTTAGCCCCGAATAACAATGAGCAGCTCTTC. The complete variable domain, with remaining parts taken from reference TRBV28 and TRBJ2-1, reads DVKVTQSSRYLVKRTGEKVFLECVQDMDHENMFWYRQDPGLGLRLIYFSYDVKMKEKGDIPEGYSVSREKKERFSLILESASTNQTSMYLCASSLAPNNNEQLFGPGTRLTVL.